The 6 T cell receptor beta chains below all came from one sample that was sequenced in a study of metastatic and nonmetastatic thyroid tumors. Treatment of any kind had been given to no patient before thyroid surgery. Via MiXCR, TCRdb re-called the PCR reads. The sample holds 85,000 to 95,000 clones; 14% to 15% are singletons and the top ten take 3% to 4.5%. The sample consisted of blood. The receptors come from a female donor with papillary thyroid cancer or a benign thyroid nodule (not recorded which). Some clones in this sample may be carry-over from other donors' samples.

This clone was detected ten times or more. The chain carries TRBV20-1 and TRBJ2-7; TRBD1 matches at 7 bases. V trimming: 2 bases; J trimming: 2 bases; junction bases outside the gene matches: 3. The germline V gene has CDR1 DFQATT and CDR2 SNEGSKA (reference sequence). This CDR3 has 13 amino acids. CDR3 DNA: TGCAGTGCTAGACGGGACAGAACCTACGAGCAGTACTTC. As protein: CSARRDRTYEQYF.

The J gene is TRBJ2-3, the V gene TRBV4-2; no reliable D call. Trimming cost V 4 bases and J 0 bases, with 26 bases left between them. Germline CDR1 LGHNA, CDR2 YNFKEQ. CDR3 size: 20 residues. CDR3: CASSPPSPNSPGWSTDTQYF. CDR3 DNA: TGTGCCAGCAGCCCTCCTTCCCCGAACAGCCCTGGTTGGAGCACAGATACGCAGTATTTT.

This clone showed up just a few times. This clone may be a read error of a much larger clone one base away. The J gene is TRBJ2-1, the V gene TRBV11-2; 8 bases line up with TRBD2. The CDR3 has 12 residues. Germline CDR1 and CDR2: SGHAT and FQNNGV. The trim removed 4 bases at V and 8 bases at J, leaving 1 base unmatched. As DNA, the CDR3 is TGTGCCAGCAGCTCCGGGAGGGATGAGCAGTTCTTC. Encoded protein: CASSSGRDEQFF.

This clone was seen repeatedly, ten times or more. The chain couples TRBV20-1 to TRBJ1-5, with TRBD1 matching 7 bases. Germline V lookup: CDR1 DFQATT, CDR2 SNEGSKA (reference sequence). Losses at the gene ends were 3 bases for V and 6 bases for J; bases not matched to a gene: 17. The CDR3 loop spans 17 amino acids. In nucleotides, the CDR3 is TGCAGTGCTAGGAGGGGGGATAGTAGGGGGCGGCTTCAGCCCCAGCATTTT. Its protein product is CSARRGDSRGRLQPQHF.

This clone was counted ten times or more. The gene calls are TRBV30 and TRBJ1-6; D is uncertain. V was shortened by 3 bases and J by 6 bases, with 9 bases between the two germline ends. This CDR3 spans 13 amino acids. Germline V CDR1 and CDR2: GTSNPN, SVGIG (reference sequence). The CDR3 DNA sequence: TGTGCCTGGAGCGTACAGCGTAATTCACCCCTCCACTTT. This translates into CAWSVQRNSPLHF.

This clone was detected a few times. This chain joins TRBV27 and TRBJ1-4, with unresolved D. V lost 5 bases, J lost 8 bases, and 18 bases lay in between. CDR1 MNHEY and CDR2 SMNVEV come from the germline V gene (reference sequence). The CDR3 loop spans 15 amino acids. The CDR3 sequence: CASSPAHGVREKLFF. DNA of the CDR3: TGTGCCAGCAGTCCAGCGCACGGGGTGAGGGAAAAACTGTTTTTT.